This T cell receptor beta chain stems from a study of technical replicates of blood from a few donors. Measured with immunoSEQ multiplex PCR; TCRdb has only the in-frame clones, and not every one. The sample consists of tens of thousands of clones, over 95% of them appearing once. Germline V CDR1 and CDR2: MGHRA, YSYEKL. Trimming removed 2 bases at V and 4 bases at J, with 11 bases between. CDR3 length: 15 residues. This sequence joins TRBV4-1 and TRBJ2-2, with a weak D call TRBD1 (6 bases). Sequencing was done on a sample of T cells isolated from PBMCs. The receptor comes from a human donor in good health. The CDR3 coding sequence is TGCGCCAGCAGCCAAACAGGGATGGGCACCGGGGAGCTGTTTTTT. Residues: CASSQTGMGTGELFF.